This T cell receptor (beta chain) was recovered during a study of beta chain features in type 1 diabetes. Isolated RNA was reverse transcribed in full, so expressed TCRB transcripts were sequenced. Clones were read by immunoSEQ multiplex PCR, and TCRdb kept only the in-frame ones, dropping some. The sample has about 410,000 clones; 11% to 15% are singletons. Germline V lookup: CDR1 SGHAT, CDR2 FQNNGV. V lost 1 base, J lost 6 bases, and 17 bases lay in between. The CDR3 totals 16 residues. The J gene is TRBJ2-3, the V gene TRBV11-2; a weak D match, TRBD1 (5 bases). The sample taken for sequencing was naive CD4+ T cells from blood. This receptor was identified in a man aged 30 to 39 in good health. The CDR3, as DNA: TGTGCCAGCAGCTTAGGATCTATTGTGGGGCTCGATACGCAGTATTTT. Encoded protein: CASSLGSIVGLDTQYF.